This record concerns one T cell receptor (beta chain) sequence. Its matching antigen is unknown. The record originates from a study of OX40 agonist ivuxolimab in advanced cancers. As for the study in general: Partial response was recorded in three patients: one hepatocellular carcinoma and two cutaneous melanoma cases. Whole-study results and caveats: There was clonal expansion of CD4+ and CD8+ blood T cells by week 6 at 0.1 to 3.0 mg/kg. Compared with CD4+, CD8+ T cells on average had more expanded clones.

Blood sampling took place at baseline, cycle 4 day 1, and cycle 7 day 1. Germline lookup yields CDR1 SGHRS and CDR2 YFSETQ. V dropped 5 bases and J dropped 3; count of bases not matched to a gene: 5. The CDR3 consists of 14 residues. Profiled with immunoSEQ multiplex PCR; TCRdb holds only in-frame clones, not every one. The top ten clones hold roughly 26% of a sample with about 26,000 clones, approximately 75% of them seen once. The sequences come from CD4+ or CD8+ T cells sorted from blood, collected in a trial of the OX40 agonist ivuxolimab. This rearrangement joins TRBV5-1 to TRBJ2-7, with 10 bases that match TRBD1. The sequence derives from an adult with an advanced solid tumor such as melanoma, head and neck, liver or kidney cancer. In DNA, the CDR3 is TGCGCCAGCAGTACGGACAGGGGGTACTACGAGCAGTACTTC. Amino acids: CASSTDRGYYEQYF.